A selection of T cell receptor beta chains follows, all from one sample in a study of shared clonotypes between healthy human individuals. Assay: immunoSEQ multiplex PCR; the TCRdb copy retains only in-frame clones and omits some. The sample includes millions of clones, just over 90% of them seen just once. The material sequenced was naive CD8+ T cells from PBMCs. Every receptor here comes from a man younger than 30 in good health. Some clones in this sample may be carry-over from other donors' samples. Both conserved end residues are part of each CDR3. The D gene is left open where the match is weak. Size is stated for part of the rows, as once, few or many counts, or as a class when the clone is expanded.

d_call j_call clone_size v_call cdr3_aa cdr3_nt
NA TRBJ2-2 NA TRBV7-2 CASSHTGELFF TGTGCCAGCAGTCACACCGGGGAGCTGTTTTTT
NA TRBJ1-2 NA TRBV7-9 CASSLVSWGSDYGYTF TGTGCCAGCAGCTTAGTATCGTGGGGATCCGACTATGGCTACACCTTC
NA TRBJ1-2 NA TRBV27 CASSFVGANYGYTF TGTGCCAGCAGTTTTGTTGGAGCTAACTATGGCTACACCTTC
TRBD1 TRBJ2-7 NA TRBV28 CASSLTGQITYEQYF TGTGCCAGCAGTTTGACAGGGCAAATTACCTACGAGCAGTACTTC
NA TRBJ2-5 NA TRBV11-2 CASSLDTLGETQYF TGTGCCAGCAGCTTAGATACGTTGGGGGAGACCCAGTACTTC
NA TRBJ1-4 NA TRBV11-2 CASSEYLRDINEKLFF TGTGCCAGCAGCGAATACCTCAGGGATATTAATGAAAAACTGTTTTTT
TRBD1 TRBJ1-6 NA TRBV30 CAFSGTGENSPLHF TGTGCCTTCTCCGGGACAGGGGAAAATTCACCCCTCCACTTT
NA TRBJ1-1 NA TRBV15 CATSRQGLNTEAFF TGTGCCACCAGCAGACAGGGTTTGAACACTGAAGCTTTCTTT
TRBD2 TRBJ2-1 NA TRBV5-1 CASSLEIAGAYNEQFF TGCGCCAGCAGCTTGGAGATAGCGGGAGCTTACAATGAGCAGTTCTTC
TRBD1 TRBJ1-3 NA TRBV6-5 CASRTRQGSGNTIYF TGTGCCAGCAGGACCAGACAGGGCTCTGGAAACACCATATATTTT
TRBD1 TRBJ2-1 NA TRBV5-6 CASSGDRDEQFF TGTGCCAGCAGTGGAGACAGGGATGAGCAGTTCTTC
NA TRBJ2-7 NA TRBV7-9 CASSLPKSGQKTYEQYF TGTGCCAGCAGCTTACCAAAATCGGGTCAGAAGACCTACGAGCAGTACTTC
NA TRBJ2-7 NA TRBV5-8 CASSFRGGYEQYF TGTGCCAGCAGCTTCAGGGGTGGCTACGAGCAGTACTTC
TRBD2 TRBJ2-1 NA TRBV5-1 CASSLAGGSSYNEQFF TGCGCCAGCAGCTTAGCGGGAGGGTCCTCCTACAATGAGCAGTTCTTC
NA TRBJ1-1 NA TRBV27 CASSWTRGTEAFF TGTGCCAGCAGTTGGACGCGGGGCACTGAAGCTTTCTTT
TRBD1 TRBJ2-4 NA TRBV11-2 CASSLGTGFKNIQYF TGTGCCAGCAGCCTCGGGACAGGGTTCAAAAACATTCAGTACTTC
NA TRBJ2-7 NA TRBV4-3 CASSQGTVYEQYF TGCGCCAGCAGCCAAGGGACAGTCTACGAGCAGTACTTC
NA TRBJ2-1 NA TRBV4-1 CASSPPGLGSNEQFF TGCGCCAGCAGCCCTCCGGGACTTGGAAGCAATGAGCAGTTCTTC
NA TRBJ1-1 NA TRBV28 CASSLRAGRRNTEAFF TGTGCCAGCAGTTTAAGGGCAGGGCGAAGGAACACTGAAGCTTTCTTT
TRBD2 TRBJ2-7 NA TRBV7-2 CASSLSTSAAEQYF TGTGCCAGCAGCTTATCAACTAGCGCGGCCGAGCAGTACTTC
NA TRBJ2-7 NA TRBV28 CASSTDRWAYEQYF TGTGCCAGCAGTACCGACAGGTGGGCCTACGAGCAGTACTTC
TRBD1 TRBJ2-5 NA TRBV4-3 CASSRLDRGDETQYF TGCGCCAGCAGCCGACTGGACAGGGGTGATGAGACCCAGTACTTC
NA TRBJ2-7 NA TRBV7-7 CASSLGPWRDVIYEQYF TGTGCCAGCAGCTTAGGCCCCTGGCGGGATGTTATATACGAGCAGTACTTC
TRBD2 TRBJ2-1 NA TRBV18 CASSPPTSGTHEQFF TGTGCCAGCTCACCACCGACTAGCGGCACACATGAGCAGTTCTTC
NA TRBJ2-7 NA TRBV7-9 CASSWAVEAEQYF TGTGCCAGCAGCTGGGCGGTGGAAGCCGAGCAGTACTTC
NA TRBJ1-6 NA TRBV6-5 CASSQYRLLSPLHF TGTGCCAGCAGCCAATACAGGTTGCTTTCACCCCTCCACTTT
NA TRBJ1-4 NA TRBV19 CASSGQVTTNEKLFF TGTGCCAGTAGTGGCCAAGTGACAACTAATGAAAAACTGTTTTTT
NA TRBJ2-3 NA TRBV5-4 CASSLGLAPTDTQYF TGTGCCAGCAGCTTGGGCCTAGCCCCCACAGATACGCAGTATTTT
NA TRBJ2-7 NA TRBV9 CASSLDNSYEQYF TGTGCCAGCAGCCTGGACAACTCCTACGAGCAGTACTTC
TRBD2 TRBJ2-1 once TRBV11-2 CASSLWTSNHNEQFF TGTGCCAGCAGCCTCTGGACTAGCAACCACAATGAGCAGTTCTTC
NA TRBJ2-1 NA TRBV25-1 CASSEKWNEQFF TGTGCCAGCAGTGAAAAATGGAATGAGCAGTTCTTC
NA TRBJ2-1 once TRBV4-1 CASSQEVLAPYNEQFF TGCGCCAGCAGCCAAGAGGTGCTAGCGCCTTACAATGAGCAGTTCTTC
NA TRBJ2-1 NA TRBV4-3 CASSQGGFSASQFF TGCGCCAGCAGCCAAGGCGGCTTTTCTGCGTCGCAGTTCTTC
NA TRBJ1-5 NA TRBV28 CASRSEVNQPQHF TGTGCCAGCAGATCGGAAGTCAATCAGCCCCAGCATTTT
NA TRBJ2-7 NA TRBV7-9 CASSFNYEQYF TGTGCCAGCAGCTTCAATTACGAGCAGTACTTC
NA TRBJ2-1 NA TRBV11-2 CASSLDATGYYNEQFF TGTGCCAGCAGCTTAGATGCTACGGGTTACTACAATGAGCAGTTCTTC
NA TRBJ2-7 NA TRBV7-9 CASTLGATLGEQYF TGTGCCAGCACCCTAGGAGCGACTCTGGGGGAGCAGTACTTC
NA TRBJ1-2 NA TRBV19 CASSGLAVRGYTF TGTGCCAGTAGTGGGTTGGCAGTAAGAGGCTACACCTTC
NA TRBJ2-7 NA TRBV9 CASSGGAAPYEQYF TGTGCCAGCAGCGGAGGGGCAGCCCCCTACGAGCAGTACTTC
NA TRBJ2-2 NA TRBV7-9 CASSSNTGELFF TGTGCCAGCAGCTCAAACACCGGGGAGCTGTTTTTT
TRBD2 TRBJ2-7 NA TRBV9 CASSVASGVIYEQYF TGTGCCAGCAGCGTAGCTAGCGGGGTGATCTACGAGCAGTACTTC